A single sample gave rise to the 2 T cell receptor beta chains below, sequenced in a study of sequential checkpoint blockade in melanoma. Treatment meaning: randomized to nivolumab then ipilimumab (arm A) or the reverse (arm B). Produced via immunoSEQ multiplex PCR; TCRdb's table is partial and in-frame only. The sample lists approximately 940 clones, roughly 23% occurring once. Sample: tumor tissue (inferred from file names), taken from a patient given nivolumab and ipilimumab in sequence. Every receptor here comes from a human donor with melanoma.

Within the sample, this clone is medium-sized (0.01 to 0.1%). The gene calls are TRBV11-3 and TRBJ2-2; D unclear. Germline V lookup: CDR1 SGHNT, CDR2 YENEEA. Trimming pared 6 bases from V and 4 bases from J, leaving 15 bases between. CDR3 length: 15 amino acids. CDR3 in DNA: TGTGCCAGCAGGCCTGTGGTGGGCCGCACCGGGGAGCTGTTTTTT. This codes for CASRPVVGRTGELFF. The variable domain in full, completed from reference TRBV11-3 and TRBJ2-2, reads EAGVVQSPRYKIIEKKQPVAFWCNPISGHNTLYWYLQNLGQGPELLIRYENEEAVDDSQLPKDRFSAERLKGVDSTLKIQPAELGDSAVYLCASRPVVGRTGELFFGEGSRLTVL.

This clone turned up a few times. The V gene is TRBV6-8, the J gene TRBJ2-1; 7 nucleotides match TRBD1. V dropped 5 bases and J dropped 4; count of bases not matched to a gene: 11. Germline CDR1 is MNHGY and CDR2 is SAAAGT. This CDR3 is 16 amino acids long. CDR3 DNA: TGTGCCAGCAGTGATCCGTCCGGGACAGCATACAATGAGCAGTTCTTC. Translating gives CASSDPSGTAYNEQFF.